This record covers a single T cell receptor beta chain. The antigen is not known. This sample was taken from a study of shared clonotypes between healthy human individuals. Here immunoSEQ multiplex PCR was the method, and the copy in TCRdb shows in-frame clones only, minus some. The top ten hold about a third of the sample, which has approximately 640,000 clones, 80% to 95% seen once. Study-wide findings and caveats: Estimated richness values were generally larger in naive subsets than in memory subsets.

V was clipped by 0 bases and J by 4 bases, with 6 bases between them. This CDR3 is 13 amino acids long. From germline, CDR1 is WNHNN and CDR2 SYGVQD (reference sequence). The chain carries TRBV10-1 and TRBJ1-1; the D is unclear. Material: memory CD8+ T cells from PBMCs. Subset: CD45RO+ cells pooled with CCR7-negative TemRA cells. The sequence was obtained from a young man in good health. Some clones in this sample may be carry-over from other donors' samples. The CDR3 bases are TGCGCCAGCAGTGAGTCAATGGGCACTGAAGCTTTCTTT. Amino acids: CASSESMGTEAFF.